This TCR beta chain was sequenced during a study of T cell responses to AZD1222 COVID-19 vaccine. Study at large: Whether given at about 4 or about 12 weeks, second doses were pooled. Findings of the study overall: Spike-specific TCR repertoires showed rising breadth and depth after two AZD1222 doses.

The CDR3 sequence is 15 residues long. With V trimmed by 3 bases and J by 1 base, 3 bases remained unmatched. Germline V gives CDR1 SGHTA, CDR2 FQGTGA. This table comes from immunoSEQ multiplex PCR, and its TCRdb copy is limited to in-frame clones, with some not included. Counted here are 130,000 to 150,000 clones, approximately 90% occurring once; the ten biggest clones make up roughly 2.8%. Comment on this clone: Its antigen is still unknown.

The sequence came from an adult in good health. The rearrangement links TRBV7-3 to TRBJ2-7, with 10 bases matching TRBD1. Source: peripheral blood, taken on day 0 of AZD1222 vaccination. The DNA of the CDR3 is TGTGCCAGCAGCTTCGGGGACAGGGGATCCTACGAGCAGTACTTC. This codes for CASSFGDRGSYEQYF.